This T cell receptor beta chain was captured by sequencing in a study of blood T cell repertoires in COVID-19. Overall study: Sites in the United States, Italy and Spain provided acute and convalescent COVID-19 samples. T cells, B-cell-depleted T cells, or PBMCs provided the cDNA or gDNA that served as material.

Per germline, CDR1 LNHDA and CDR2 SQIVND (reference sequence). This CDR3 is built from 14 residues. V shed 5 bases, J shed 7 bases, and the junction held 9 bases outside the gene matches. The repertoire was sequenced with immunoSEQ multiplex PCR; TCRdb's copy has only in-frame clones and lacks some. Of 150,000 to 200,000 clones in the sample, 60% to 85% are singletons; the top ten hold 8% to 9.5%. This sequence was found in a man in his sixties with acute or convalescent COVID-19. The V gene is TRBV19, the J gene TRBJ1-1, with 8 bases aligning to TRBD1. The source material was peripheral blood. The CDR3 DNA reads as TGTGCCAGTAGTGCGTCGACAGGGGCGTATGAAGCTTTCTTT. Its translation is CASSASTGAYEAFF.